This T cell receptor beta chain was profiled in a study of human T cells and chemical hapten exposure. V lost 3 bases and J lost 8, with 7 bases in between. The CDR3 consists of 10 residues. Germline V gene sequence: CDR1 DFQATT, CDR2 SNEGSKA (reference sequence). TCRdb re-derived calls from the RACE reads in MiXCR, one entry per CDR3 protein. The sample shows around 190,000 distinct CDR3 sequences, 20% to 25% of them seen only once. Time point given: patch test 1, 2 weeks after DPC sensitization. Documented treatment: therapeutic diphenylcyclopropenone sensitization with weekly scalp DPC. This sample comprised whole blood, obtained in connection with sensitization to the hapten diphenylcyclopropenone (DPC). The genes are TRBV20-1 and TRBJ1-1, with D uncertain. The clonotype was recovered from a woman aged 50 to 60 with alopecia areata. Some clones in this sample may be carry-over from other donors' samples. Written as DNA, the CDR3 is TGCAGTGCTAGGGACGTCGAAGCTTTCTTT. Its translation: CSARDVEAFF.